A selection of T cell receptor beta chains follows, all from one sample in a study of neurological immune-mediated disorders. TCRdb re-analysed the 5' RACE reads in MiXCR, keeping a single row per CDR3 protein. Here the sample spans tens of thousands of distinct CDR3 sequences, approximately 13% being singletons. Sequenced: CD4+ T cells from blood. These receptors came from a female donor with HTLV-1-associated myelopathy (HAM/TSP). The CDR3 runs from the conserved cysteine through the conserved F or W.

V gene	CDR3 protein
TRBV9	CASSVSSPTTGELFF
TRBV18	CASSLGGAQETQYF
TRBV20-1	CSARTWGEGDTDTQYF
TRBV29-1	CSTRIEDTEAFF
TRBV15	CATSRGRLNTEAFF
TRBV10-2	CASSETGTAHGYTF
TRBV6-2/TRBV6-3	CASSPLFPSGNEQFF
TRBV5-1	CASSLQGREGETQYF
TRBV7-2	CASSSGGEVRKLFF
TRBV6-6	CASGTGNSPLHF
TRBV7-2	CASSFGQGKPYEQYF
TRBV14	CASSRNRGGETQYF
TRBV24-1	CATSDRQGGQETQYF
TRBV5-1	CASSLGRGRTGRVHGYTF
TRBV14	CASSQSGLAGENEQFF
TRBV6-5	CASSFSGAAYNEQFF
TRBV3-1	CASSQIHSSGNTIYF
TRBV20-1	CSARAISGSTDTQYF
TRBV2	CASTPWGITGELFF
TRBV4-2	CASSQGGRQNTEAFF
TRBV29-1	CSVEDSGGVRETDTQYF
TRBV20-1	CSVGSGRPLYEQYF
TRBV5-1	CASGLAGTDTQYF
TRBV7-3	CASSLTADTQYF
TRBV29-1	CSVGQGSTDTQYF
TRBV20-1	CSAPAGPGRAFF
TRBV5-5	CASSFADTQYF
TRBV5-6	CASSLGSGGPEGDTQYF
TRBV11-2	CASSYRAKTTDTQYF
TRBV29-1	CSVVTGLYEQYF
TRBV5-1	CASSLGVDPSTDTQYF
TRBV20-1	CSAPMTGTVSGNTIYF
TRBV4-3	CASSLNVEGSRYTF
TRBV11-1	CASSPMASGGYEQYF
TRBV7-2	CASSRVAGATYEQYF
TRBV12-3/TRBV12-4	CASSLQGHTGELFF
TRBV7-2	CASSPDTFNQPQHF
TRBV6-2/TRBV6-3	CASSFRAETQYF
TRBV12-3/TRBV12-4	CASSYGLAGSNEQFF
TRBV20-1	CSALPLQRTSTDTQYF
TRBV4-2	CASSQSGTSWGSGEQFF
TRBV19	CASRTAAATNEKLFF
TRBV20-1	CSARNLILAGADTQYF
TRBV3-1	CASSHRAGVEQFF
TRBV11-2	CASNSQGSYEQYF
TRBV5-6	CASSLYVAAELETQYF
TRBV3-1	CASRPTSGLSYEQYF